These 23 T cell receptor beta chains share one sample of origin, sequenced in a study of Graves' ophthalmopathy and Graves' hyperthyroidism. Amplifying from RNA transcripts, the study obtained TCR beta CDR3 regions. Second-round multiplex PCR followed a first-round RT-PCR using HTBI primers. TCRdb processed the multiplex PCR reads anew with MiXCR; each CDR3 protein has one entry. The table includes 500,000 to 700,000 distinct CDR3 sequences, 35% to 40% detected once. The material sequenced was peripheral blood or thyroid tissue (not recorded which). The receptors were sampled from an adult man with Graves' hyperthyroidism.

The rearrangement joins TRBV19 to TRBJ2-5, with TRBD1 matching over 10 bases. V dropped 6 bases and J dropped 0; count of bases not matched to a gene: 10. CDR3 size: 17 residues. Germline lookup yields CDR1 LNHDA and CDR2 SQIVND (reference sequence). CDR3 region: CASRPGQGFVDQETQYF. Here the CDR3 DNA reads TGTGCCAGTAGACCGGGACAGGGGTTCGTAGACCAAGAGACCCAGTACTTC.

The V call is TRBV20-1, the J call TRBJ1-5; no definite D call. The length of the CDR3 is 15 residues. The germline V gene has CDR1 DFQATT and CDR2 SNEGSKA (reference sequence). Trimming stripped 3 bases from V and 11 bases from J, with 23 bases between. The CDR3 reads CSASVRREGAGTQHF. The CDR3 DNA follows: TGCAGTGCTAGCGTTAGGCGGGAGGGCGCTGGGACCCAGCATTTT.

Note on this clonotype: An end of the junction does not agree with germline; a read error may underlie this. The J gene is TRBJ2-7, the V gene TRBV29-1; D call uncertain. Germline V gene data show CDR1 as SQVTM and CDR2 as ANQGSEA. This CDR3 contains 13 residues. The DNA for the CDR3 is TGCAGCGTTGCCAGGACGAGCTCCTACGAGCGGTACTTC. Translated: CSVARTSSYERYF.

V gene TRBV15 combines with J gene TRBJ2-7, with TRBD1 matching over 7 bases. The CDR3 spans 14 residues. Germline CDR1 and CDR2: LNHNV and YYDKDF (reference sequence). The V segment lost 3 bases and the J segment 0 bases; nucleotides outside the gene matches: 2. The CDR3 DNA follows: TGTGCCACCAGCAGGACAGGGATCTCCTACGAGCAGTACTTC. This encodes CATSRTGISYEQYF.

This chain links TRBV20-1 with TRBJ1-1; D is unclear. CDR1 is DFQATT, CDR2 SNEGSKA, per germline (reference sequence). Trimming left V 3 bases short and J 3 bases short, with 5 bases between. The CDR3 contains 11 residues. The CDR3 loop is CSASGDTEAFF. The CDR3 region has the DNA TGCAGTGCTAGTGGGGACACTGAAGCTTTCTTT.

This clonotype has ten or more counts. The rearrangement joins TRBV19 to TRBJ2-7, with TRBD1 matching 8 bases. CDR1 LNHDA and CDR2 SQIVND come from the germline V gene (reference sequence). J was trimmed by 2 bases and V by 5 bases; bases with no gene match: 8. There are 15 residues in the CDR3. CDR3 region: CASSAGTGPAYEQYF. CDR3 nucleotides: TGTGCCAGTAGTGCCGGGACAGGACCCGCCTACGAGCAGTACTTC. The full variable domain, its missing parts supplied by reference TRBV19 and TRBJ2-7, is DGGITQSPKYLFRKEGQNVTLSCEQNLNHDAMYWYRQDPGQGLRLIYYSQIVNDFQKGDIAEGYSVSREKKESFPLTVTSAQKNPTAFYLCASSAGTGPAYEQYFGPGTRLTVT.

This clonotype was counted once. The chain combines TRBV7-2 with TRBJ2-7, with 9 nucleotides matching TRBD1. Germline trimming cut 3 bases from V and 2 bases from J; bases unmatched to any gene: 5. The germline CDR1 and CDR2 sequences are SGHTA and FQGNSA. This CDR3 has 15 residues. Written as DNA, the CDR3 is TGTGCCAGCAGCTTCTGGGACAGGGCTACCTACGAGCAGTACTTC. This encodes CASSFWDRATYEQYF.

This sequence joins TRBV29-1 and TRBJ2-5; D perhaps matches TRBD2 (6 bases). The germline V gene encodes CDR1 SQVTM and CDR2 ANQGSEA. The CDR3 spans 12 residues. V lost 8 bases, J lost 5 bases, and 15 bases lay in between. The CDR3 nucleotides read TGCAGCAGCCCAAGCGGGTGGGAGACCCAGTACTTC. Its translation: CSSPSGWETQYF.

The rearrangement joins TRBV7-9 to TRBJ1-1; 7 bases map to TRBD1. Trimming cost V 4 bases and J 11 bases; bases outside gene matches: 13. Germline V gene data show CDR1 as SEHNR and CDR2 as FQNEAQ (reference sequence). The CDR3 is 14 residues long. This chain's CDR3 is CASSSHLAGGGAFF. The CDR3 DNA is TGTGCCAGCAGCTCTCACTTGGCAGGGGGTGGTGCTTTCTTT.

Details on this clonotype: Mismatch with germline at one junction end may stem from a read error. The rearrangement links TRBV7-9 to TRBJ1-1; D remains unclear. Looked up from germline, CDR1 is SEHNR and CDR2 is FQNEAQ (reference sequence). The CDR3 totals 13 residues. CDR3 amino acids: CASSLVRVGSRPF. In DNA form, the CDR3 reads TGTGCCAGCAGCTTGGTTCGGGTTGGGTCCCGACCTTTT.

This clonotype has more than one count but fewer than ten. This may stem from a read error, because a much larger clone lies one nucleotide away. In this CDR3 the conserved last residue, phenylalanine or tryptophan, is missing, so a read error is likely. This rearrangement joins TRBV12-3 or TRBV12-4 to TRBJ1-1, with unresolved D. Trimming cost V 5 bases and J 11 bases, with 15 bases left between them. The length of the CDR3 is 12 residues. The CDR3 bases are TGTGCCAGCAGTACCAGCAGAGTGGAGGCTTTCCTT. It is translated as CASSTSRVEAFL.

V usage is TRBV25-1 and J usage is TRBJ2-5, with TRBD2 matching 7 bases. The CDR3 sequence is 15 residues long. V shed 3 bases, J shed 5 bases, and the junction held 9 bases outside the gene matches. Germline CDR1 and CDR2: MGHDK and SYGVNS. The CDR3 DNA reads as TGTGCCAGCAGTGACGGTAGCGGGCTAAGGGAGACCCAGTACTTC. It encodes CASSDGSGLRETQYF.

This clonotype has a count of ten or more. This chain connects TRBV5-6 to TRBJ2-7, with D possibly being TRBD1 (7 bases). This CDR3 is 15 amino acids long. CDR1 is SGHDT, CDR2 YYEEEE, per germline. V lost 1 base to trimming and J lost 5 bases, with 16 bases between them. CDR3 loop: CASSLYSGGSDEQYF. The CDR3 bases are TGTGCCAGCAGCTTGTATTCAGGGGGGTCCGACGAGCAGTACTTC.

In this sample, this clonotype turned up many times. The chain combines TRBV5-1 with TRBJ2-7; perhaps TRBD2 as D (5 bases). Per the germline V gene, CDR1 is SGHRS and CDR2 is YFSETQ. The CDR3 contains 14 residues. V was clipped by 1 base and J by 6 bases, with 14 bases between them. Here the CDR3 reads CASSLFSGMGEQYF. The CDR3 DNA reads as TGCGCCAGCAGCTTGTTCTCGGGAATGGGCGAGCAGTACTTC.

This chain links TRBV5-1 with TRBJ2-5; D remains unclear. The CDR3 runs 14 residues. V lost 1 base to trimming and J lost 9 bases, with 16 bases between them. Germline values: CDR1 SGHRS, CDR2 YFSETQ. The CDR3 is CASSLTGNNQPQYF. In nucleotides, the CDR3 is TGCGCCAGCAGCTTGACTGGCAACAATCAGCCCCAGTACTTC.

This clonotype was observed at least ten times. The chain has TRBV29-1 and TRBJ1-1; the D is unclear. CDR3 length: 10 residues. In germline, CDR1 is SQVTM, CDR2 ANQGSEA. Between the trimmed V and J ends, which lost 4 bases and 8 bases, there was a span of 8 bases. CDR3 nucleotides: TGCAGCGTTGCCCGACAAGAAGCTTTCTTT. Translating gives CSVARQEAFF.

The chain is built from TRBV2 and TRBJ2-1; tentatively, D is TRBD2 (5 bases). Germline V gene lookup returns CDR1 SNHLY and CDR2 FYNNEI. CDR3 size: 17 residues. Trimming pared 6 bases from V and 0 bases from J, leaving 18 bases between. CDR3 sequence: CASSQVGGRSSYNEQFF. CDR3 nucleotides: TGTGCCAGCAGCCAAGTGGGCGGGCGGAGCTCCTACAATGAGCAGTTCTTC.

This clonotype was seen repeatedly, ten times or more. The J gene is TRBJ1-2, the V gene TRBV29-1; 8 bases are a match to TRBD1. The CDR3 length is 13 residues. CDR1 and CDR2 from the germline V gene are SQVTM and ANQGSEA. Trimming cost V 5 bases and J 4 bases; bases outside gene matches: 6. The CDR3 loop is CSVSDRGTYGYTF. The CDR3 DNA follows: TGCAGCGTTTCTGACAGGGGTACCTATGGCTACACCTTC. Full variable domain (remainder filled in from reference TRBV29-1 and TRBJ1-2): SAVISQKPSRDICQRGTSLTIQCQVDSQVTMMFWYRQQPGQSLTLIATANQGSEATYESGFVIDKFPISRPNLTFSTLTVSNMSPEDSSIYLCSVSDRGTYGYTFGSGTRLTVV.

This clonotype has only one observation. This may be a read error: a much more frequent sequence differs by one nucleotide. The gene calls are TRBV11-2 and TRBJ1-4; TRBD1 matches at 9 bases. This CDR3 spans 14 amino acids. J lost 10 bases, V lost 5 bases, and 8 bases had no gene match. Germline V gene data show CDR1 as SGHAT and CDR2 as FQNNGV. The CDR3 bases are TGTGCCAGCAGCCTACAGGGGGCGGTTGGAAAACTGTTTTTT. Translated: CASSLQGAVGKLFF.

The rearrangement uses TRBV4-1 and TRBJ1-5; D is undetermined. Germline CDR1 is MGHRA and CDR2 is YSYEKL. The CDR3 contains 15 residues. Trimming removed 0 bases at V and 7 bases at J, with 13 bases between. DNA of the CDR3: TGCGCCAGCAGCCAAGATCCGAACGTTGGGCAGCCCCAGCATTTT. This gives the protein CASSQDPNVGQPQHF.

The CDR3 bases are TGTGCCAGCAGTGAATATAAATCCGGGACAGGGGCCGCTTCACCCCTCCACTTT. The encoded protein is CASSEYKSGTGAASPLHF. The rearrangement joins TRBV25-1 to TRBJ1-6; 10 bases line up with TRBD1. With 0 bases clipped from V and 9 bases from J, the junction kept 11 bases outside the gene matches. The CDR3 runs 18 residues. In germline, CDR1 is MGHDK, CDR2 SYGVNS. The full variable domain, in which reference TRBV25-1 and TRBJ1-6 provide the parts outside the CDR3, is EADIYQTPRYLVIGTGKKITLECSQTMGHDKMYWYQQDPGMELHLIHYSYGVNSTEKGDLSSESTVSRIRTEHFPLTLESARPSHTSQYLCASSEYKSGTGAASPLHFGNGTRLTVT.

This clonotype was recorded many times. The chain recombines TRBV28 with TRBJ1-2, with D unresolved. Trimming shortened V by 7 bases and J by 0 bases, and 9 bases separated the two germline ends. This CDR3 comprises 13 residues. Germline V gene data show CDR1 as MDHEN and CDR2 as SYDVKM. For the CDR3, the DNA is TGTGCCAGCAAGGACGGCACTAACTATGGCTACACCTTC. Its translation is CASKDGTNYGYTF.

About this clonotype: This could be a read error, since a much larger clone is one nucleotide away. This CDR3 is missing its conserved last phenylalanine or tryptophan, likely due to a read error. The rearrangement uses TRBV7-8 and TRBJ1-5; 11 positions match TRBD1. The CDR3 covers 17 residues. The V and J ends lost 2 bases and 5 bases, in that order; junction bases with no gene match: 8. Germline loops: CDR1 SGHVS, CDR2 FQNEAQ. The CDR3 sequence: CASSLTRDRGVDQPQHL. The CDR3 DNA reads as TGTGCCAGCAGCTTAACCCGGGACAGGGGGGTCGATCAGCCCCAGCATCTT.